These 12 T cell receptor beta chains came from one sample sequenced in a study of HIV-infected patients and healthy controls. Reverse transcription used around 500 ng RNA and constant-region primers for alpha and beta. Separate chain-specific third strand synthesis with multiplexing indices produced the alpha and beta libraries. MiXCR, applied by TCRdb to the 5' RACE reads, yields one record per CDR3 protein. Of 4,000 to 4,500 distinct CDR3 sequences listed, 13% are singletons. No cell fractionation was done, so the repertoire covers all unsorted peripheral blood T cells. Sequencing was performed on blood, taken before antiretroviral therapy. These receptors originate from an adult with HIV infection.

In the case of this clonotype: It may be a read error: a sequence one base away is much more abundant. This sequence joins TRBV29-1 and TRBJ1-2; TRBD1 matches at 10 bases. The CDR3 consists of 14 residues. Germline CDR1 and CDR2: SQVTM and ANQGSEA. The CDR3 sequence is CRVETRQGAVGYTF. CDR3 DNA sequence: TGCAGAGTTGAAACCCGACAGGGGGCGGTAGGCTACACCTTC.

This clonotype is categorized as medium-sized. V gene TRBV27 combines with J gene TRBJ2-1; D gene unclear. Germline values: CDR1 MNHEY, CDR2 SMNVEV (reference sequence). The length of the CDR3 is 11 residues. The V and J ends lost 4 bases and 6 bases respectively, with 4 bases between them. The CDR3 spells CASSSSNEQFF. As DNA, the CDR3 is TGTGCCAGCAGTTCTAGCAATGAGCAGTTCTTC.

This clonotype is medium-sized (0.01 to 0.1%) by share. This rearrangement joins TRBV19 to TRBJ1-2; no clear D gene. V was clipped by 1 base and J by 2 bases, with 8 bases between them. The V gene's germline CDR1 is LNHDA and CDR2 SQIVND (reference sequence). CDR3 size: 14 residues. Here the CDR3 reads CASSIGSPNYGYTF. The CDR3 bases are TGTGCCAGTAGTATAGGAAGCCCCAACTATGGCTACACCTTC.

Within the sample, this clonotype is medium-sized. CDR3 loop: CAWSPQDSLEKLFF. CDR3 coding DNA: TGTGCCTGGAGTCCCCAGGACAGTCTTGAAAAACTGTTTTTT. V gene TRBV30 combines with J gene TRBJ1-4; tentative D call: TRBD1 (6 bases). V was trimmed by 2 bases and J by 7 bases, leaving 14 bases between them. The germline V gene has CDR1 GTSNPN and CDR2 SVGIG (reference sequence). The CDR3 is made up of 14 amino acids. The full variable domain, its missing parts supplied by reference TRBV30 and TRBJ1-4, is SQTIHQWPATLVQPVGSPLSLECTVEGTSNPNLYWYRQAAGRGLQLLFYSVGIGQISSEVPQNLSASRPQDRQFILSSKKLLLSDSGFYLCAWSPQDSLEKLFFGSGTQLSVL.

The rearrangement links TRBV18 to TRBJ1-4; TRBD1 is a possible D gene (5 bases). CDR1 and CDR2 (germline): KGHSH, LQKENI. The CDR3 spans 15 residues. The V and J ends lost 3 bases and 4 bases respectively, with 12 bases between them. In DNA, the CDR3 is TGTGCCAGCTCACCGACAGACACACATAATGAAAAACTGTTTTTT. As protein: CASSPTDTHNEKLFF.

This clonotype is medium-sized by share. The junction departs from the called germline gene at one end, perhaps through a read error. V gene TRBV2 combines with J gene TRBJ2-7; TRBD2 aligns across 8 bases. The CDR3 covers 12 residues. Germline assignment: CDR1 SNHLY and CDR2 FYNNEI. CDR3 protein: CASSEKGLAGIF. CDR3 nucleotides: TGTGCCAGCAGTGAAAAGGGGTTAGCGGGGATTTTC.

This clonotype is medium-sized (0.01 to 0.1%) within its sample. The chain recombines TRBV29-1 with TRBJ2-5; 11 bases line up with TRBD2. The length of the CDR3 is 16 residues. CDR1 and CDR2 from the germline V gene are SQVTM and ANQGSEA. V lost 6 bases to trimming and J lost 4 bases; unmatched junction nucleotides: 13. CDR3 loop: CSVVPGLAALGETQYF. The CDR3 DNA follows: TGCAGCGTCGTACCGGGACTAGCGGCCCTCGGAGAGACCCAGTACTTC.

This clonotype is medium-sized in the sample. The chain carries TRBV7-6 and TRBJ1-1; D ambiguous. Germline V gene data show CDR1 as SGHVS and CDR2 as FNYEAQ. The CDR3 length is 13 residues. V shed 3 bases and J shed 1 base, with 6 bases lying between them. The CDR3, as DNA: TGTGCCAGCAGCTTGGAAGAGAACACTGAAGCTTTCTTT. Amino acids: CASSLEENTEAFF.

This clonotype is medium-sized. The rearrangement uses TRBV14 and TRBJ1-2, with a possible D match to TRBD1 (6 bases). This CDR3 is 13 amino acids long. The ends were cut back, 5 bases at V and 4 bases at J, with 11 bases in the middle. Germline lookup yields CDR1 SGHDN and CDR2 FVKESK. This CDR3 reads CASSTGLVYGYTF. The CDR3 DNA sequence: TGTGCCAGCAGCACAGGGTTGGTCTATGGCTACACCTTC.

Within the sample, this clonotype is medium-sized. V is TRBV7-9 and J is TRBJ2-1, with D possibly being TRBD2 (8 bases). CDR3 length: 17 residues. Germline CDR1 reads SEHNR; CDR2 reads FQNEAQ (reference sequence). V dropped 4 bases and J dropped 9 bases, with 25 bases sitting between them. The CDR3 DNA reads TGTGCCAGCAGCTCCCCCTGGTCGGGAGGGGGCCTACTTGAGCAGTTCTTC. Encoded protein: CASSSPWSGGGLLEQFF.

This clonotype was seen just once. A much larger clone sits a single nucleotide away, making a read error possible. This chain links TRBV7-9 with TRBJ2-5; 8 nucleotides line up with TRBD2. Germline V gives CDR1 SEHNR, CDR2 FQNEAQ (reference sequence). This CDR3 region has 13 residues. CDR3 in DNA: TGTGCCAGCAGCCGGGGGGGCCAAGAGACCAAGTACTTC. The encoded protein is CASSRGGQETKYF.

By proportion, this clonotype is medium-sized. The chain recombines TRBV15 with TRBJ1-2; 7 bases align to TRBD1. Germline CDR1 is LNHNV and CDR2 is YYDKDF (reference sequence). This CDR3 spans 15 amino acids. Germline trimming cut 0 bases from V and 2 bases from J; bases unmatched to any gene: 3. Here the CDR3 DNA reads TGTGCCACCAGCAGAGATAAGGGACAGAACTATGGCTACACCTTC. It specifies CATSRDKGQNYGYTF.